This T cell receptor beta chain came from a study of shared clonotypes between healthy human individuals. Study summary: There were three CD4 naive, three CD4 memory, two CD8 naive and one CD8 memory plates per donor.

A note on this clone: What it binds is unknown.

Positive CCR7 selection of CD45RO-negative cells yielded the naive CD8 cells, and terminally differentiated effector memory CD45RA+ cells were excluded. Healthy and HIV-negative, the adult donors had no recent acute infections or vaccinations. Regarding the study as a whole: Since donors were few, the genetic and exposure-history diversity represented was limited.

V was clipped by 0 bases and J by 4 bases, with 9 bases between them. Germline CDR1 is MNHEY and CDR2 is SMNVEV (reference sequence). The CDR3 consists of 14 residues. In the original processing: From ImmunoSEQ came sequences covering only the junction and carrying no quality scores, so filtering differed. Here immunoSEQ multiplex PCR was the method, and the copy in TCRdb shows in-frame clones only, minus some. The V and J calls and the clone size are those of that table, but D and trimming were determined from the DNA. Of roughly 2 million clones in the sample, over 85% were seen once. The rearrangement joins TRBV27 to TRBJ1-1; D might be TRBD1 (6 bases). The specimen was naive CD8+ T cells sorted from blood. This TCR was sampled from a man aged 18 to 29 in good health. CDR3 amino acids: CASSLSGGPTEAFF. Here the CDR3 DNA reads TGTGCCAGCAGTTTATCGGGGGGGCCCACTGAAGCTTTCTTT.